These T cell receptor beta chains were read from a single sample in a study of blood T cell repertoires in COVID-19. The table came from immunoSEQ multiplex PCR; TCRdb's copy has only in-frame clones and leaves some out. The sample holds 45,000 to 60,000 clones, roughly 87% seen once. The sample was peripheral blood. Receptor source: a man between 60 and 70 years old with acute or convalescent COVID-19. Both conserved end residues are trimmed from each CDR3. The D gene is left open where the match is weak.

cdr3_length | d_call | j_call | v_call | cdr3_aa
16 | TRBD2 | TRBJ2-2 | TRBV7-3 | ASSLVASGGANTGELF
12 | NA | TRBJ2-3 | TRBV4-1 | ASSQEDNTDTQY
17 | TRBD2 | TRBJ2-1 | TRBV9 | ASSVGLAGGLSSYNEQF
12 | TRBD1 | TRBJ1-2 | TRBV5-1 | ASSEGTGSYGYT
11 | NA | TRBJ1-2 | TRBV19 | ASRQGGDYGYT
11 | NA | TRBJ1-2 | TRBV6-5 | ASSPFQGLGYT
11 | NA | TRBJ2-3 | TRBV7-9 | ASSPTVTDTQY
12 | TRBD1 | TRBJ1-2 | TRBV6-5 | ASLQGAKNYGYT
9 | NA | TRBJ2-7 | TRBV24-1 | ATTRDYEQY
12 | TRBD1 | TRBJ2-3 | TRBV19 | ASSRWTGDETQY
12 | NA | TRBJ1-1 | TRBV2 | ASSVEFMNTEAF
11 | TRBD1 | TRBJ1-5 | TRBV2 | ASNGQAYQPQH
11 | TRBD1 | TRBJ1-1 | TRBV27 | ASSYITGGDAF
12 | TRBD1 | TRBJ1-5 | TRBV10-2 | ASSTGTGGQPQH
13 | TRBD1 | TRBJ1-1 | TRBV14 | ASSQGQGRNTEAF
9 | NA | TRBJ1-1 | TRBV30 | AWSRGTEAF
12 | NA | TRBJ1-5 | TRBV19 | ASSIPYWNQPQH
13 | NA | TRBJ1-1 | TRBV6-5 | ASTSQVLGGTEAF
11 | NA | TRBJ1-5 | TRBV6-5 | ASTQLSNQPQH
16 | TRBD1 | TRBJ1-6 | TRBV6-1 | ASSELRQGWSYNSPLH
9 | NA | TRBJ2-1 | TRBV5-1 | ASEEYNEQF
14 | NA | TRBJ1-5 | TRBV19 | ATGRDLSYSNQPQH
12 | TRBD1 | TRBJ1-2 | TRBV20-1 | SASDWTGGDGYT
11 | NA | TRBJ2-2 | TRBV18 | ASSPKNTGELF
11 | NA | TRBJ1-6 | TRBV7-2 | ASSLTVYSPLH
13 | TRBD1 | TRBJ1-6 | TRBV27 | ASSLKGAPNSPLH
13 | TRBD1 | TRBJ2-7 | TRBV4-1 | ASSQVGDRAYEQY
11 | NA | TRBJ2-2 | TRBV19 | ASSPQAMGELF
12 | NA | TRBJ2-1 | TRBV7-3 | ASSLMAEVNEQF
13 | NA | TRBJ1-4 | TRBV5-1 | ASSLEGGALEKLF
13 | NA | TRBJ2-7 | TRBV6-6 | ASRTIDRRGSEQY
12 | TRBD1 | TRBJ1-4 | TRBV5-1 | ASSPGQGYEKLF
13 | TRBD1 | TRBJ2-2 | TRBV18 | ASSRSTGVTGELF
12 | NA | TRBJ1-6 | TRBV7-9 | ASSPYRQNSPLH
11 | NA | TRBJ1-2 | TRBV7-6 | ASSLDRVYGYT
10 | NA | TRBJ2-2 | TRBV5-1 | ASRTGTGELF
12 | TRBD1 | TRBJ1-2 | TRBV29-1 | SVEGRGPGYGYT
14 | TRBD2 | TRBJ2-5 | TRBV4-2 | ASTLRGGGAKETQY
13 | TRBD1 | TRBJ1-1 | TRBV6-2/TRBV6-3 | ASGYRGLLNTEAF
10 | NA | TRBJ1-2 | TRBV29-1 | SGEGANYGYT
11 | NA | TRBJ2-2 | TRBV10-3 | AIRDSLAGELF
10 | NA | TRBJ1-1 | TRBV6-5 | ASRRVDTEAF
11 | NA | TRBJ1-1 | TRBV5-6 | ASRKGQSTEAF
13 | TRBD2 | TRBJ2-7 | TRBV3-1/TRBV3-2 | ASSQDRSSGTEQY
16 | TRBD1 | TRBJ2-2 | TRBV5-4 | ASSGTARDRGHTGELF
14 | NA | TRBJ1-6 | TRBV7-3 | ASSLRPTDANSPLH
14 | NA | TRBJ1-4 | TRBV3-1/TRBV3-2 | ASSHHAGGPNEKLF
13 | TRBD2 | TRBJ2-3 | TRBV27 | ASSFLGGASDTQY
14 | TRBD1 | TRBJ1-6 | TRBV30 | AVTPQGDGYNSPLH
13 | NA | TRBJ1-3 | TRBV5-6 | ASSFPQTAGNTIY
13 | NA | TRBJ2-1 | TRBV5-1 | ASTSSGGSYNEQF
11 | TRBD1 | TRBJ2-7 | TRBV5-1 | ASTTDRAYEQY
10 | NA | TRBJ1-1 | TRBV12-1 | ASSFLSTEAF
16 | TRBD1 | TRBJ2-1 | TRBV6-1 | ASSAKIGQGSSYNEQF
12 | NA | TRBJ2-1 | TRBV11-2 | ASSLDESYYKQF
13 | NA | TRBJ2-3 | TRBV6-2/TRBV6-3 | ASSYVGVDLDTQY
13 | NA | TRBJ1-5 | TRBV25-1 | ASSLGGKSNQPQH